Presented here are 21 T cell receptor beta chains from one specimen sequenced in a study of identical twins. TCRdb re-called the 5' RACE reads with MiXCR, one entry per CDR3 protein. The data contain fewer than 250,000 distinct CDR3 sequences, approximately 8% of them singletons. These data also formed part of another study, on yellow fever vaccine responses in identical twins.

The sample taken for sequencing was CD8+ T cells sorted from blood. The receptors stem from a woman under 30 in good health.

This clonotype was seen once. A much larger clone differs from this one at a single base, so this may be a read error. The chain recombines TRBV15 with TRBJ1-1, with D possibly being TRBD1 (6 bases). The CDR3 totals 15 residues. V was trimmed by 1 base and J by 3 bases, leaving 12 bases between them. Germline CDR1 and CDR2: LNHNV and YYDKDF (reference sequence). CDR3: CATSRVPGDDTEAFF. In DNA, the CDR3 is TGTGCCACCAGCAGAGTACCAGGGGATGACACTGAAGCTTTCTTT.

This clonotype was counted a few times. An end of the junction differs from the germline gene, which may be a read error. CDR3 sequence (DNA): TGCAGCGTAGAAGGGGTTAGCGGGGGGTCCTACAATGAGCAGTTCTTC. Amino acid sequence: CSVEGVSGGSYNEQFF. The gene calls are TRBV29-1 and TRBJ2-1; TRBD2 agrees at 10 bases. CDR3 size: 16 residues. CDR1 and CDR2 from the germline V gene are SQVTM and ANQGSEA.

The chain couples TRBV28 to TRBJ1-1; no firm D call. Germline values: CDR1 MDHEN, CDR2 SYDVKM. V was trimmed by 5 bases and J by 1 base, leaving 14 bases between them. This CDR3 region has 15 residues. The CDR3 here is CASSLELASNTEAFF. CDR3 nucleotides: TGTGCCAGCAGTCTAGAACTCGCATCGAACACTGAAGCTTTCTTT. Drawing the rest from reference TRBV28 and TRBJ1-1, the complete variable domain is DVKVTQSSRYLVKRTGEKVFLECVQDMDHENMFWYRQDPGLGLRLIYFSYDVKMKEKGDIPEGYSVSREKKERFSLILESASTNQTSMYLCASSLELASNTEAFFGQGTRLTVV.

This clonotype turned up a few times. The chain joins TRBV7-8 to TRBJ2-3; 7 bases map to TRBD2. CDR1 and CDR2 (germline): SGHVS, FQNEAQ. This CDR3 has 16 amino acids. V trimming: 5 bases; J trimming: 2 bases; junction bases outside the gene matches: 10. The CDR3 DNA reads as TGTGCCAGCAGCCCCCGAGCGGGGAGCCCCACAGATACGCAGTATTTT. Protein sequence: CASSPRAGSPTDTQYF.

The rearrangement joins TRBV6-5 to TRBJ2-3; weak D call: TRBD2 (6 bases). CDR3 length equals 15 residues. V lost 2 bases and J lost 3, with 12 bases in between. Germline-derived CDR1 and CDR2 are MNHEY and SVGAGI. The CDR3 spells CASSYQPRGTDTQYF. In DNA form, the CDR3 reads TGTGCCAGCAGTTACCAGCCCCGGGGGACAGATACGCAGTATTTT.

This clonotype was observed at least ten times. This chain joins TRBV20-1 and TRBJ2-1; TRBD2 aligns across 7 bases. The CDR3 is made up of 16 amino acids. Germline lookup yields CDR1 DFQATT and CDR2 SNEGSKA (reference sequence). Trimming removed 3 bases from V and 1 base from J; junction bases left unmatched: 9. CDR3 nucleotide sequence: TGCAGTGCTAGTCGGGGGGTCCGGACTTCCTACAATGAGCAGTTCTTC. Translating it yields CSASRGVRTSYNEQFF.

This clonotype was detected many times. This rearrangement joins TRBV9 to TRBJ1-2, with D possibly being TRBD1 (5 bases). Trimming cost V 0 bases and J 3 bases, with 12 bases left between them. Per the germline V gene, CDR1 is SGDLS and CDR2 is YYNGEE. The CDR3 totals 15 residues. In DNA, the CDR3 is TGTGCCAGCAGCGTAGAAGTCAGGGAGGACTATGGCTACACCTTC. Protein sequence: CASSVEVREDYGYTF.

The chain carries TRBV6-1 and TRBJ2-5, with D hard to call. From germline, CDR1 is MNHNS and CDR2 SASEGT. Trimming pared 5 bases from V and 5 bases from J, leaving 15 bases between. CDR3 size: 14 residues. As DNA, the CDR3 is TGTGCCAGCAGTCCCCCGGCTCTTATTGAGACCCAGTACTTC. Its protein product is CASSPPALIETQYF.

This clonotype showed up just a few times. The chain joins TRBV15 to TRBJ2-2; TRBD2 might be the D (6 bases). The CDR3 has 16 amino acids. Trimming stripped 1 base from V and 0 bases from J, with 9 bases between. In germline, CDR1 is LNHNV, CDR2 YYDKDF (reference sequence). The CDR3 spells CATSRGTNANTGELFF. The CDR3 coding sequence is TGTGCCACCAGCAGAGGGACTAACGCGAACACCGGGGAGCTGTTTTTT.

This clonotype was counted ten times or more. The chain carries TRBV5-1 and TRBJ2-1; D remains ambiguous. The CDR3 extends over 11 amino acids. V was shortened by 4 bases and J by 8 bases, with 7 bases between the two germline ends. Germline loops: CDR1 SGHRS, CDR2 YFSETQ. The CDR3 bases are TGCGCCAGCAGCATACTCGATGAGCAGTTCTTC. Its protein product is CASSILDEQFF. The full variable domain, its missing parts supplied by reference TRBV5-1 and TRBJ2-1, is KAGVTQTPRYLIKTRGQQVTLSCSPISGHRSVSWYQQTPGQGLQFLFEYFSETQRNKGNFPGRFSGRQFSNSRSEMNVSTLELGDSALYLCASSILDEQFFGPGTRLTVL.

The chain links TRBV6-1 to TRBJ2-1; TRBD1 might be the D (6 bases). The V gene's germline CDR1 is MNHNS and CDR2 SASEGT. This CDR3 is built from 15 residues. Trimming took 2 bases from V and 8 from J, leaving 16 bases between them. This chain's CDR3 is CASSELSVGAYEQFF. The CDR3 DNA reads TGTGCCAGCAGTGAACTGTCGGTGGGGGCCTATGAGCAGTTCTTC.

This clonotype was counted only a few times. The chain combines TRBV19 with TRBJ1-1, with TRBD1 identical over 9 bases. The CDR3 spans 13 residues. Germline loops: CDR1 LNHDA, CDR2 SQIVND (reference sequence). V was clipped by 5 bases and J by 11 bases; unmatched bases: 9. CDR3 protein: CASSPGTGFVAFF. The CDR3 nucleotides are TGTGCCAGTAGTCCCGGGACAGGGTTTGTGGCTTTCTTT.

This clonotype has ten or more counts. The J gene is TRBJ1-1, the V gene TRBV20-1; D not resolved. Germline CDR1 reads DFQATT; CDR2 reads SNEGSKA (reference sequence). This CDR3 spans 13 amino acids. V was clipped by 0 bases and J by 2 bases, with 7 bases between them. This chain's CDR3 is CSARDSLNTEAFF. In DNA form, the CDR3 reads TGCAGTGCTAGAGATAGTCTTAACACTGAAGCTTTCTTT.

This clonotype was detected ten times or more. This chain links TRBV2 with TRBJ2-7, with TRBD2 matching 10 bases. The CDR3 runs to 18 residues. The germline V gene encodes CDR1 SNHLY and CDR2 FYNNEI. V lost 2 bases, J lost 5 bases, and 15 bases stayed unmatched. In DNA, the CDR3 is TGTGCCAGCAGTGAAAGGGCTAGCGGGAGATTACCTATGGACGAGCAGTACTTC. Translation gives CASSERASGRLPMDEQYF.

This clonotype has a handful of counts. This chain uses TRBV3-1 with TRBJ2-3; TRBD2 matches at 11 bases. Germline trimming cut 0 bases from V and 1 base from J; bases unmatched to any gene: 9. The CDR3 has 19 amino acids. Germline values: CDR1 LGHDT, CDR2 YNNKEL (reference sequence). DNA of the CDR3: TGTGCCAGCAGCCAAGATTTCTTTAGCGGGAGGGCCGGCACAGATACGCAGTATTTT. Its translation: CASSQDFFSGRAGTDTQYF.

This clonotype was detected many times. The chain joins TRBV29-1 to TRBJ2-1; perhaps TRBD1 as D (6 bases). The length of the CDR3 is 12 residues. Germline V gene data show CDR1 as SQVTM and CDR2 as ANQGSEA. The V end was cut by 3 bases, the J end by 9 bases, with 12 bases between. In nucleotides, the CDR3 is TGCAGCGTTGAGATCAGGGGATTTGAGCAGTTCTTC. Residues: CSVEIRGFEQFF.

This clonotype occurred a few times. The V gene is TRBV6-1, the J gene TRBJ1-1; D is possibly TRBD1 (5 bases). There are 13 residues in the CDR3. Per the germline V gene, CDR1 is MNHNS and CDR2 is SASEGT. The V end lost 6 bases, the J end lost 5 bases, and 13 bases lay between the germline ends. Here the CDR3 reads CASRPGTSTEAFF. CDR3 sequence (DNA): TGTGCCAGCAGGCCTGGGACTTCAACTGAAGCTTTCTTT.

This clonotype has at least ten counts. V is TRBV29-1 and J is TRBJ2-2; no reliable D call. From germline, CDR1 is SQVTM and CDR2 ANQGSEA. The CDR3 is 13 amino acids. The ends were cut back, 7 bases at V and 4 bases at J, with 13 bases in the middle. The CDR3 sequence is CSAHLWFTGELFF. Here the CDR3 DNA reads TGCAGCGCCCATCTCTGGTTCACCGGGGAGCTGTTTTTT.

In its sample, this clonotype was seen a few times. This rearrangement joins TRBV6-2 or TRBV6-3 to TRBJ2-2; no clear D gene. The ends were cut back, 1 base at V and 3 bases at J, with 12 bases in the middle. This CDR3 has 16 amino acids. Germline CDR1 reads MNHEY; CDR2 reads SVGEGT. The DNA for the CDR3 is TGTGCCAGCAGTTACTTCAGCGAGAGATACACCGGGGAGCTGTTTTTT. This encodes CASSYFSERYTGELFF.

V gene TRBV10-1 combines with J gene TRBJ2-3; a possible D gene is TRBD2 (5 bases). CDR3 size: 14 residues. Germline V CDR1 and CDR2: WNHNN, SYGVQD (reference sequence). V was shortened by 3 bases and J by 2 bases, with 9 bases between the two germline ends. The CDR3 DNA reads as TGCGCCAGCAGTGATCGGGGAACCACAGATACGCAGTATTTT. Protein sequence: CASSDRGTTDTQYF.

Of note for this clonotype: A read error may be the cause here, since a much bigger clone is one base away. The chain combines TRBV24-1 with TRBJ2-1; the match to TRBD2 covers 13 bases. The trim removed 6 bases at V and 9 bases at J, leaving 4 bases unmatched. The CDR3 spans 14 residues. Germline V gives CDR1 KGHDR, CDR2 SFDVKD. The CDR3 DNA is TGTGCCACCAGTAGGACTAGCGGGAGTAGTGAGCAGTTCTTC. Its translation is CATSRTSGSSEQFF.